Sequencing of this T cell receptor beta chain was carried out in a study of cytotoxic CD8 clonotypes in ibrutinib-treated CLL (dated by TCRdb to the early 2020s). Regarding the complete study: The cohort included around 16 treatment-naive and about a dozen relapsed/refractory patients; 17 to 18 were IGHV unmutated. Partial responses were observed in 24 patients and complete responses in 2; after a median follow-up of around 68 months, remission was maintained in 14 patients and progression was observed in roughly twelve. The response samples were drawn at a median of approximately 12 months into treatment, with a range of roughly 6 to 40 months. On average, each sample yielded approximately 250,000 productive templates and around 100,000 productive rearrangements. Longitudinal samples were available for about 30% of the roughly 86 trial participants. Cryopreserved peripheral blood mononuclear cells were collected before treatment, at response, and at either disease progression or sustained remission. Every sample from remission and from progressive disease was obtained while the patients were still on ibrutinib.

Reading the label with the study, this specimen's time point is: roughly 25 months on ibrutinib. Roughly 2 micrograms of genomic DNA were extracted from cryopreserved PBMCs for TCR beta library preparation. High-throughput TCR beta sequencing was performed on longitudinal blood samples from CLL patients receiving ibrutinib monotherapy. The patients took part in an open-label, single-center phase 2 trial of ibrutinib monotherapy. V loses 7 bases of germline sequence and J loses 2 bases, and the interval between the two ends is 17 bases. For CDR1 and CDR2, the germline V gene lists SNHLY and FYNNEI. The CDR3 spans 15 residues, from the cysteine through the phenylalanine. CDR3 DNA only is kept here, 45 bases in frame from base 1. Concerning this clone: Its antigen is unknown. No qualities accompany the bases; no much larger clone lies one base away.

A MiSeq instrument was used for deep resolution sequencing, which targeted depths ranging from 1 in 1 million up to 1 in 200,000 T cells, with coverage averaging 10x for each clonotype. The immunoSEQ hsTCRB Kit was used to generate TCR beta libraries. On the authors' methods: ImmunoSEQ Data Assistant and ImmunoSEQ Analyzer were used for data analysis, and V, D and J genes were assigned according to IMGT definitions. Clonality, which ranges from 0 to 1, was calculated by subtracting the normalized Shannon entropy of productive rearrangement frequencies from one. Only overrepresented clonotypes making up at least 0.05% of each patient's repertoire were included in the public clonotype analysis. About a dozen repertoires from age-matched healthy donors, obtained from immuneACCESS, served as clonality controls. TCRdb mirrors the immuneACCESS table, restricted to in-frame sequences. Some clones are absent from its copies; in checked studies, under half trace to an unresolved V gene, and the reason for the others is unknown. That table supplies the V and J calls and clone size; D and trimming were determined from the DNA. For this sample there are 43,000 or so clones; 60% to 80% appear just once. Together, the top ten hold roughly 21% of the sample.

Overall study outcomes, separate from this receptor: Public clonotypes were rare and either shrank or stayed stable during treatment, and the rise in clonality at ibrutinib response reflected expansion of private clonotypes. Sampling times were not matched between patients in sustained remission and patients whose disease was progressing, and lymph node repertoires were not examined. At ibrutinib response clonality went up, during sustained remission it held steady, and at progression it dropped back toward baseline. At baseline, clonality was higher than in age-matched healthy donors and showed a strong correlation with circulating CD8+ T-cell counts.

The rearrangement joined TRBV2 to TRBJ2-5; the D gene is perhaps TRBD2, from 6 matching bases. The source of this sequence is a human donor with chronic lymphocytic leukemia. The specimen was PBMCs, collected after 24 months of ibrutinib treatment. DNA sequence: TGTGCCAGCACCGGGGGTACTAGCCGACAAGAGACCCAGTACTTC. It encodes CASTGGTSRQETQYF.